The 17 T cell receptor beta chains in this list originate from one sample, sequenced in a study of OX40 agonist ivuxolimab in advanced cancers. This table comes from immunoSEQ multiplex PCR, and its TCRdb copy is limited to in-frame clones, with some not included. The table shows some 77,000 clones, with around 87% occurring only once. Sequencing used CD4+ or CD8+ T cells sorted from blood, obtained in a trial of the OX40 agonist ivuxolimab. The receptors come from an adult with an advanced solid tumor such as melanoma, head and neck, liver or kidney cancer.

The chain combines TRBV28 with TRBJ2-1, with 13 bases lining up with TRBD2. This CDR3 has 14 residues. V was pared by 6 bases and J by 6 bases, with 2 bases of the junction left unmatched. From germline, CDR1 is MDHEN and CDR2 SYDVKM. The DNA for the CDR3 is TGTGCCAGCAGACGGACTAGCGGGGGCAATGAGCAGTTCTTC. It yields the protein CASRRTSGGNEQFF.

The chain couples TRBV28 to TRBJ2-1; 9 bases agree with TRBD2. The CDR3 has 14 residues. V lost 8 bases and J lost 4; bases outside the gene matches: 6. Germline V lookup: CDR1 MDHEN, CDR2 SYDVKM. The CDR3 protein is CASQSAGGYNEQFF. The CDR3 DNA reads TGTGCCAGCCAGTCCGCGGGGGGGTACAATGAGCAGTTCTTC.

The V call is TRBV9, the J call TRBJ1-1; possibly TRBD1 for D (6 bases). Trimming removed 0 bases at V and 5 bases at J, with 14 bases between. The CDR3 loop spans 15 amino acids. Germline V CDR1 and CDR2: SGDLS, YYNGEE. For the CDR3, the DNA is TGTGCCAGCAGCGTAGAGGTCAGGGGCGAAACTGAAGCTTTCTTT. Residues: CASSVEVRGETEAFF.

J is TRBJ1-1 and V is TRBV30; the D is unclear. Between the trimmed V and J ends, which lost 0 bases and 3 bases, there was a span of 11 bases. The CDR3 sequence is 14 residues long. The V gene's germline CDR1 is GTSNPN and CDR2 SVGIG (reference sequence). For the CDR3, the DNA is TGTGCCTGGAGTGTACGGCGGGTATACACTGAAGCTTTCTTT. It yields the protein CAWSVRRVYTEAFF. Supplemented by reference TRBV30 and TRBJ1-1, the full variable domain reads SQTIHQWPATLVQPVGSPLSLECTVEGTSNPNLYWYRQAAGRGLQLLFYSVGIGQISSEVPQNLSASRPQDRQFILSSKKLLLSDSGFYLCAWSVRRVYTEAFFGQGTRLTVV.

CDR3 coding DNA: TGTGCCAGCAGTCTCGGGATGAACACTGAAGCTTTCTTT. Translated: CASSLGMNTEAFF. This rearrangement joins TRBV9 to TRBJ1-1; D is unclear. Trimming pared 5 bases from V and 0 bases from J, leaving 8 bases between. Germline V CDR1 and CDR2: SGDLS, YYNGEE. This CDR3 contains 13 residues.

The chain uses TRBV29-1 and TRBJ2-7; TRBD1 might be the D (6 bases). The CDR3 is 13 residues long. V was cut by 4 bases and J by 0 bases, with 10 bases left in between. CDR1 is SQVTM, CDR2 ANQGSEA, per germline. In DNA form, the CDR3 reads TGCAGCGTTGGTGGGGGCTCCTCCTACGAGCAGTACTTC. It is translated as CSVGGGSSYEQYF.

The chain is built from TRBV7-3 and TRBJ2-1, with D tentatively TRBD2 (6 bases). Between the trimmed V and J ends, which lost 2 bases and 1 base, there was a span of 9 bases. The CDR3 totals 15 residues. Germline assignment: CDR1 SGHTA and CDR2 FQGTGA. As DNA, the CDR3 is TGTGCCAGCAGCTTAGGGCGGGGATCCTACAATGAGCAGTTCTTC. Its protein is CASSLGRGSYNEQFF.

This sequence joins TRBV30 and TRBJ1-6; the D is unclear. Trimming shortened V by 0 bases and J by 8 bases, and 11 bases separated the two germline ends. The CDR3 extends over 14 amino acids. Germline V gene sequence: CDR1 GTSNPN, CDR2 SVGIG (reference sequence). The CDR3 DNA reads TGTGCCTGGAGTGTTGGGAACAGTCATTCACCCCTCCACTTT. Translating it yields CAWSVGNSHSPLHF. Full variable domain (outside the CDR3, taken from reference TRBV30 and TRBJ1-6): SQTIHQWPATLVQPVGSPLSLECTVEGTSNPNLYWYRQAAGRGLQLLFYSVGIGQISSEVPQNLSASRPQDRQFILSSKKLLLSDSGFYLCAWSVGNSHSPLHFGNGTRLTVT.

This clone showed up just once. The rearrangement uses TRBV19 and TRBJ1-5, with 7 bases that match TRBD1. This CDR3 is built from 16 residues. Germline-derived CDR1 and CDR2 are LNHDA and SQIVND (reference sequence). V lost 7 bases, J lost 7 bases, and 16 bases stayed unmatched. CDR3: CASNTNHGTVGQPQHF. CDR3 nucleotide sequence: TGTGCCAGTAACACAAACCACGGGACAGTCGGACAGCCCCAGCATTTT.

This clone was found once. The rearrangement joins TRBV29-1 to TRBJ1-1, with TRBD1 matching 9 bases. V was clipped by 7 bases and J by 3 bases; unmatched bases: 9. The CDR3 covers 14 residues. The germline V gene encodes CDR1 SQVTM and CDR2 ANQGSEA. The CDR3: CSGTPDRGDTEAFF. The CDR3 bases are TGCAGCGGGACCCCGGACAGGGGTGACACTGAAGCTTTCTTT.

This clone appeared once. This rearrangement joins TRBV19 to TRBJ2-7; weak D call: TRBD1 (5 bases). Trimming left V 2 bases short and J 2 bases short, with 7 bases between. From germline, CDR1 is LNHDA and CDR2 SQIVND (reference sequence). This CDR3 spans 13 amino acids. Here the CDR3 reads CASSIQGPYEQYF. In nucleotides, the CDR3 is TGTGCCAGTAGTATACAGGGCCCCTACGAGCAGTACTTC.

The chain links TRBV27 to TRBJ2-3; D perhaps matches TRBD1 (6 bases). The CDR3 extends over 15 amino acids. With 2 bases removed from V and 7 bases from J, the gap between germline ends came to 16 bases. CDR1 and CDR2 (germline): MNHEY, SMNVEV (reference sequence). The CDR3 loop reads CASSLEPRGPNTQYF. The CDR3, as DNA: TGTGCCAGCAGTTTAGAGCCCAGGGGTCCAAATACGCAGTATTTT.

This clone is medium-sized. Other DNA variants within this sample encode the same CDR3. This chain joins TRBV6-1 and TRBJ1-5; D gene unclear. The CDR3 sequence is 14 residues long. The germline V and J ends were trimmed by 2 bases and 4 bases, with 9 bases remaining between them. Germline V gene lookup returns CDR1 MNHNS and CDR2 SASEGT. The CDR3 spells CASSERAGNQPQHF. In nucleotides, the CDR3 is TGTGCCAGCAGTGAAAGGGCAGGAAATCAGCCCCAGCATTTT.

CDR3 region: CASSKSHGGNTEAFF. The CDR3 DNA is TGTGCCAGTAGCAAGTCCCACGGAGGGAACACTGAAGCTTTCTTT. V is TRBV19 and J is TRBJ1-1; D gene uncertain. This CDR3 is built from 15 residues. Germline V CDR1 and CDR2: LNHDA, SQIVND (reference sequence). Trimming shortened V by 6 bases and J by 1 base, and 15 bases separated the two germline ends.

This sequence joins TRBV7-2 and TRBJ1-5, with 8 bases matching TRBD1. This CDR3 spans 14 amino acids. The germline gives CDR1 SGHTA, CDR2 FQGNSA. The V and J ends lost 3 bases and 2 bases, in that order; junction bases with no gene match: 0. CDR3 sequence reads: CASSLGQGNQPQHF. CDR3 bases: TGTGCCAGCAGCTTGGGACAGGGCAATCAGCCCCAGCATTTT.

V gene TRBV6-6 combines with J gene TRBJ2-5, with 8 bases fitting TRBD1. Looked up from germline, CDR1 is MNHNY and CDR2 is SVGAGI (reference sequence). V was pared by 4 bases and J by 7 bases, with 5 bases of the junction left unmatched. The CDR3 spans 13 residues. In DNA, the CDR3 is TGTGCCAGCAGTTCTCAGGGGGCGGGGACCCAGTACTTC. Translating it yields CASSSQGAGTQYF.

This chain links TRBV18 with TRBJ2-2, with 10 bases matching TRBD1. CDR1 KGHSH and CDR2 LQKENI come from the germline V gene. V lost 3 bases to trimming and J lost 6 bases; unmatched junction nucleotides: 10. The CDR3 totals 17 residues. Here the CDR3 reads CASSPFMPGQGSGELFF. In nucleotides, the CDR3 is TGTGCCAGCTCACCGTTTATGCCGGGACAGGGGTCCGGGGAGCTGTTTTTT.